Listed below are T cell receptor beta chains from one sample, sequenced in a study of blood T cell repertoires in COVID-19. The table came from immunoSEQ multiplex PCR; TCRdb's copy has only in-frame clones and leaves some out. The sample includes under 300,000 clones, almost 85% of them seen just once. Sequenced input: PBMCs or T cells enriched from blood (not recorded which). Receptor source: a man aged 35 to 55 who had recovered from COVID-19. Each CDR3 is given with its conserved first and last residue. The D gene is left open where the match is weak. For some rows the clone size is stated as once, few or many, or as a class when expanded; others skip it.

d_call,j_call,v_call,clone_size,cdr3_aa,cdr3_nt
TRBD1,TRBJ1-6,TRBV7-9,.,CASSARQGTYNSPLHF,TGTGCCAGCAGCGCCAGACAGGGGACCTATAATTCACCCCTCCACTTT
.,TRBJ1-3,TRBV9,.,CASSAHRVNSGNTIYF,TGTGCCAGCAGCGCACACAGGGTGAACTCTGGAAACACCATATATTTT
.,TRBJ2-2,TRBV5-1,.,CASSSPYTGELFF,TGCGCCAGCAGCTCCCCGTACACCGGGGAGCTGTTTTTT
TRBD1,TRBJ2-7,TRBV30,.,CAWRYDRGNPYEQYF,TGTGCCTGGAGGTATGACAGGGGAAACCCCTACGAGCAGTACTTC
.,TRBJ1-1,TRBV11-2,.,CASSFTGLTEAFF,TGTGCCAGCAGCTTCACAGGGCTGACTGAAGCTTTCTTT
.,TRBJ1-1,TRBV5-1,.,CASSSTGAGAREAFF,TGCGCCAGCAGTTCTACGGGAGCGGGGGCCAGGGAAGCTTTCTTT
.,TRBJ2-7,TRBV15,few,CATSREIGGFYEQYF,TGTGCCACCAGCAGAGAGATTGGCGGATTCTACGAGCAGTACTTC
TRBD1,TRBJ1-2,TRBV5-1,.,CASSVNGGQGTNYGYTF,TGCGCCAGCAGCGTGAACGGGGGACAGGGGACTAACTATGGCTACACCTTC
.,TRBJ1-4,TRBV4-3,.,CASSQEFGSGAGKLFF,TGCGCCAGCAGCCAAGAGTTCGGCAGTGGAGCCGGAAAACTGTTTTTT
.,TRBJ1-2,TRBV3-1/TRBV3-2,.,CASSRGGANYGYTF,TGTGCCAGCAGCAGGGGGGGTGCTAACTATGGCTACACCTTC
.,TRBJ2-5,TRBV6-2/TRBV6-3,once,CASSPSISGTQYF,TGTGCCAGCAGTCCGTCAATTAGTGGGACCCAGTACTTC
.,TRBJ2-5,TRBV4-1,.,CASSQPAGHPLGETQYF,TGCGCCAGCAGCCAACCTGCAGGGCACCCTCTCGGGGAGACCCAGTACTTC
.,TRBJ1-3,TRBV7-2,.,CASSLEGGGSGNTIYF,TGTGCCAGCAGCTTAGAGGGCGGGGGGTCTGGAAACACCATATATTTT
.,TRBJ1-5,TRBV10-3,.,CAISPGQLRRGNQPQHF,TGTGCCATCAGTCCCGGACAGCTACGTCGTGGCAATCAGCCCCAGCATTTT
TRBD1,TRBJ2-4,TRBV5-1,.,CASREGQVKNIQYF,TGCGCCAGCCGCGAGGGACAGGTGAAAAACATTCAGTACTTC
TRBD1,TRBJ1-1,TRBV5-1,.,CASSPLSGGTEAFF,TGCGCCAGCAGCCCACTATCAGGGGGCACTGAAGCTTTCTTT
.,TRBJ2-6,TRBV5-1,.,CASSLYGSGANVLTF,TGCGCCAGCAGCTTGTACGGCTCTGGGGCCAACGTCCTGACTTTC
.,TRBJ1-5,TRBV19,.,CASSIGGSVPSSRPQHF,TGTGCCAGTAGTATAGGTGGCAGTGTCCCGTCTTCTCGGCCCCAGCATTTT
.,TRBJ2-7,TRBV30,few,CAWSLNRDEQYF,TGTGCCTGGAGTCTCAACAGGGACGAGCAGTACTTC
TRBD1,TRBJ1-4,TRBV19,.,CASSATGREKLFF,TGTGCCAGTAGTGCGACAGGGCGAGAAAAACTGTTTTTT
TRBD1,TRBJ1-1,TRBV30,.,CAWGTGLNTEAFF,TGTGCCTGGGGGACAGGATTGAACACTGAAGCTTTCTTT
TRBD2,TRBJ2-4,TRBV7-8,.,CASSPEGLAAAKNIQYF,TGTGCCAGCAGCCCTGAGGGACTAGCAGCAGCCAAAAACATTCAGTACTTC
TRBD1,TRBJ1-2,TRBV27,.,CASSSGQDIGYTF,TGTGCCAGCAGTTCCGGACAGGATATCGGCTACACCTTC
.,TRBJ2-7,TRBV15,.,CATSRDPGTPRNF,TGTGCCACCAGCAGAGATCCGGGGACTCCGAGAAACTTC
TRBD2,TRBJ2-7,TRBV7-8,few,CASSSGLAGRLEQYF,TGTGCCAGCAGTTCCGGACTAGCGGGGCGGTTAGAGCAGTACTTC
.,TRBJ1-3,TRBV6-2/TRBV6-3,once,CASSYSATEGGNTIYF,TGTGCCAGCAGTTATTCCGCGACAGAAGGTGGAAACACCATATATTTT
TRBD2,TRBJ2-3,TRBV18,.,CASSPYTLAGGPTDTQYF,TGTGCCAGCTCACCCTACACACTAGCGGGAGGGCCCACAGATACGCAGTATTTT
TRBD1,TRBJ1-2,TRBV28,.,CASSRGQGAPGYTF,TGTGCCAGCAGCCGCGGGCAGGGGGCGCCTGGCTACACCTTC
.,TRBJ1-6,TRBV9,.,CASSVGRPYNSPLHF,TGTGCCAGCAGCGTGGGCAGGCCCTATAATTCACCCCTCCACTTT
TRBD1,TRBJ1-6,TRBV5-1,once,CASSLRAGGNSPLHF,TGCGCCAGCAGCTTAAGGGCAGGGGGGAATTCACCCCTCCACTTT
.,TRBJ2-7,TRBV6-5,.,CASSLGSEQYF,TGTGCCAGCAGCCTAGGGAGCGAGCAGTACTTC
.,TRBJ2-2,TRBV6-1,.,CASSDSMTGGELFF,TGTGCCAGCAGTGATTCAATGACAGGCGGGGAGCTGTTTTTT
TRBD1,TRBJ1-4,TRBV2,.,CASTGQVNEKLFF,TGTGCCAGCACGGGACAGGTTAATGAAAAACTGTTTTTT
.,TRBJ1-2,TRBV27,.,CASSPHGGNYGYTF,TGTGCCAGCAGTCCGCACGGGGGAAACTATGGCTACACCTTC
TRBD1,TRBJ1-6,TRBV4-2,once,CASSHGQGRDNSPLHF,TGTGCCAGCAGCCATGGACAGGGAAGGGATAATTCACCCCTCCACTTT
.,TRBJ1-1,TRBV7-2,.,CASSLGQLNTEAFF,TGTGCCAGCAGCTTAGGACAGTTGAACACTGAAGCTTTCTTT
.,TRBJ1-5,TRBV7-2,.,CASSLRAGWNQPQHF,TGTGCCAGCAGCTTACGTGCAGGGTGGAATCAGCCCCAGCATTTT
TRBD2,TRBJ2-3,TRBV5-1,.,CASSSSLAGVTDTQYF,TGCGCCAGCAGCTCCTCACTAGCGGGGGTTACAGATACGCAGTATTTT
TRBD1,TRBJ1-5,TRBV28,.,CASSLLLPGTGNQPQHF,TGTGCCAGCAGTTTACTCTTACCCGGGACAGGCAATCAGCCCCAGCATTTT
.,TRBJ1-1,TRBV19,.,CAADRSVTEAFF,TGTGCCGCTGACAGGTCTGTCACTGAAGCTTTCTTT
.,TRBJ1-2,TRBV18,.,CASSPSGTVANYGYTF,TGTGCCAGCTCACCATCCGGTACTGTAGCTAACTATGGCTACACCTTC
TRBD2,TRBJ2-1,TRBV9,.,CASRPSGGPYNEQFF,TGTGCCAGCAGACCGAGCGGGGGGCCCTACAATGAGCAGTTCTTC
TRBD2,TRBJ2-3,TRBV5-4,.,CAGGTGGKDTQYF,TGTGCCGGGGGGACGGGAGGGAAAGATACGCAGTATTTT
.,TRBJ2-1,TRBV5-4,once,CASRADLSSYNEQFF,TGTGCCAGCAGAGCCGATTTAAGCTCCTACAATGAGCAGTTCTTC
.,TRBJ2-6,TRBV6-6,.,CASSLGDAGANVLTF,TGTGCCAGCAGTTTAGGGGATGCTGGGGCCAACGTCCTGACTTTC
.,TRBJ1-1,TRBV10-3,.,CAISSLNTEAFF,TGTGCCATCAGTTCTCTTAACACTGAAGCTTTCTTT
.,TRBJ1-3,TRBV3-1/TRBV3-2,.,CASSPSEAGNTIYF,TGTGCCAGCAGCCCCTCGGAGGCTGGAAACACCATATATTTT
.,TRBJ2-7,TRBV21-1,.,CASNRGWLYEQYF,TGTGCCAGCAATAGGGGTTGGTTGTACGAGCAGTACTTC
TRBD1,TRBJ1-4,TRBV19,.,CASRRQGAYEKLFF,TGTGCCAGTAGGCGACAGGGGGCGTATGAAAAACTGTTTTTT
TRBD1,TRBJ1-1,TRBV7-3,few,CASSSRQGDTEAFF,TGTGCCAGCAGCTCAAGACAGGGAGATACTGAAGCTTTCTTT
TRBD2,TRBJ2-7,TRBV4-2,.,CASSQDPGRAGGEQYF,TGTGCCAGCAGCCAAGATCCCGGACGGGCGGGAGGCGAGCAGTACTTC
TRBD2,TRBJ2-7,TRBV7-2,once,CASSPGTIRGDEQYF,TGTGCCAGCAGCCCCGGGACTATTAGGGGAGACGAGCAGTACTTC
TRBD1,TRBJ1-1,TRBV29-1,.,CSVGQRYTEAFF,TGCAGCGTGGGACAGCGGTACACTGAAGCTTTCTTT
.,TRBJ2-5,TRBV28,.,CASSPGGQGGTQYF,TGTGCCAGCAGCCCAGGGGGGCAGGGAGGGACCCAGTACTTC
TRBD1,TRBJ1-4,TRBV7-2,.,CASSLGGQINEKLFF,TGTGCCAGCAGCTTAGGGGGACAGATTAATGAAAAACTGTTTTTT
.,TRBJ1-2,TRBV5-4,once,CASSRRQGGGGYTF,TGTGCCAGCAGCAGACGCCAGGGAGGTGGTGGCTACACCTTC
.,TRBJ1-3,TRBV27,.,CASSLGPTLSGNTIYF,TGTGCCAGCAGTTTAGGGCCTACCCTCTCTGGAAACACCATATATTTT
TRBD1,TRBJ1-5,TRBV30,many,CAWNEQGGNQPQHF,TGTGCCTGGAACGAACAGGGGGGCAATCAGCCCCAGCATTTT